The rows below give T cell receptor beta chains drawn from one sample of a study of T cell repertoires in cytomegalovirus infection. TCRdb recomputed calls from the reads with MiXCR, one row per CDR3 protein. The sample lists approximately 150,000 distinct CDR3 sequences, approximately 5.9% occurring once. The sample comprised PBMCs. These receptors were obtained from a human donor in good health (CMV status not recorded). Some clones in this sample may be carry-over from other donors' samples. Both conserved end residues are part of each CDR3. D genes are given only for firm matches. Rows may omit the clone size; those that give it use once, few, many or a size class.

d_gene | j_gene | v_gene | abundance | CDR3nt | CDR3aa
. | TRBJ1-2 | TRBV7-2 | many | TGTGCCAGCAGCTCCAGGGGAGCTAACTATGGCTACACCTTC | CASSSRGANYGYTF
. | TRBJ1-6 | TRBV7-2 | many | TGTGCCAGCAGCTTAGCGGTAGAATCACCCCTCCACTTT | CASSLAVESPLHF
. | TRBJ2-7 | TRBV11-2 | . | TGTGCCAGCAGCTTTTTTGGGGGCCCCTACGAGCAGTACTTC | CASSFFGGPYEQYF
. | TRBJ2-1 | TRBV19 | many | TGTGCCAGTAGTATAGATGGGAGCTCCTACAATGAGCAGTTCTTC | CASSIDGSSYNEQFF
TRBD2 | TRBJ2-1 | TRBV7-7 | many | TGTGCTAGCAGCGCGGGACTAGCGGGTGTCAATGAGCAGTTCTTC | CASSAGLAGVNEQFF
. | TRBJ1-2 | TRBV14 | many | TGTGCCAGCAGCCAAGGGTCCAGGGACGGGGGCTACACCTTC | CASSQGSRDGGYTF
. | TRBJ1-5 | TRBV5-6 | few | TGTGCCAGCAGCTTGTCGGCGGATCCAGGGAATCAGCCCCAGCATTTT | CASSLSADPGNQPQHF
TRBD1 | TRBJ1-1 | TRBV7-9 | many | TGTGCCAGCAGCTTAGCGGGCAGGGGGAGCACTGAAGCTTTCTTT | CASSLAGRGSTEAFF
. | TRBJ1-5 | TRBV19 | many | TGTGCCAGTGCGGGTGGCGGGAGGCAGCCCCAGCATTTT | CASAGGGRQPQHF
. | TRBJ2-3 | TRBV7-3 | few | TGTGCCAGCAGCTCCGATCCAGCAGATACGCAGTATTTT | CASSSDPADTQYF
. | TRBJ1-3 | TRBV6-2/TRBV6-3 | many | TGTGCCAGCAGTTACGGCGACCTCCACGGTGGAACTGGAAACACCATATATTTT | CASSYGDLHGGTGNTIYF
. | TRBJ2-3 | TRBV4-3 | many | TGCGCCAGCAGCCAAGACTGGGGGACAGATACGCAGTATTTT | CASSQDWGTDTQYF
TRBD1 | TRBJ1-3 | TRBV7-2 | many | TGTGCCAGCAGCTACACGACAGGGACGGCTGGAAACACCATATATTTT | CASSYTTGTAGNTIYF
TRBD2 | TRBJ2-5 | TRBV5-1 | . | TGCGCCAGCAGCCTGGGGACTAGCGGTCGTCAAGAGACCCAGTACTTC | CASSLGTSGRQETQYF
. | TRBJ1-3 | TRBV12-3/TRBV12-4 | many | TGTGCCAGCAGTTTGGGCCCTCAACGGGACACCATATATTTT | CASSLGPQRDTIYF
TRBD2 | TRBJ2-7 | TRBV12-3/TRBV12-4 | few | TGTGCCAGCAGTTCCCAAGCGGGGGGTCTTGGGGAGCAGTACTTC | CASSSQAGGLGEQYF
TRBD1 | TRBJ1-4 | TRBV20-1 | . | TGCAGTGCCACGGGGGACAGGGTTGATGAAAAACTGTTTTTT | CSATGDRVDEKLFF
TRBD2 | TRBJ2-5 | TRBV6-4 | few | TGTGTCAGCAGCCAACTAGCGGGGGGGCCGTTGGAGACCCAGTACTTC | CVSSQLAGGPLETQYF
. | TRBJ1-3 | TRBV28 | many | TGTGCCAGCAGTTTACGCGTGGCAGCGAACTCTGGAAACACCATATATTTT | CASSLRVAANSGNTIYF
. | TRBJ2-3 | TRBV7-9 | many | TGTGCCAGCAGCCCCCAAAAAGTCAGCACAGATACGCAGTATTTT | CASSPQKVSTDTQYF
TRBD2 | TRBJ2-3 | TRBV10-3 | many | TGTGCCACCGGACCGGCGGGTAGCGGGGGCAACCAGATGACGCAGTATTTT | CATGPAGSGGNQMTQYF
TRBD1 | TRBJ1-5 | TRBV30 | . | TGTGCCTGGAGTCCCATCTCGGTCTTCGGGGGACAGAATAGCAATCAGCCCCAGCATTTT | CAWSPISVFGGQNSNQPQHF
. | TRBJ2-7 | TRBV7-2 | many | TGTGCCAGCAGCGGAAGGACACAGACAAGCAACCACGAGCAGTACTTC | CASSGRTQTSNHEQYF
. | TRBJ2-3 | TRBV7-8 | many | TGTGCCAGCAGCTTATTGCACGGAGATACGCAGTATTTT | CASSLLHGDTQYF
TRBD2 | TRBJ2-1 | TRBV25-1 | many | TGTGCCAGCAGTATCTCTAGCGGGGGGGGCTACAATGAGCAGTTCTTC | CASSISSGGGYNEQFF
TRBD1 | TRBJ2-2 | TRBV5-1 | few | TGCGCCAGCAAGGTTACACAGGGGACGAACACCGGGGAGCTGTTTTTT | CASKVTQGTNTGELFF
. | TRBJ1-1 | TRBV6-1 | many | TGTGCCAGCAGTACCAGGGAGATGAACACTGAAGCTTTCTTT | CASSTREMNTEAFF
. | TRBJ1-6 | TRBV29-1 | . | TGCAGCGTACGACCCACGGCGAATTCACCCCTCCACTTT | CSVRPTANSPLHF
. | TRBJ1-1 | TRBV6-5 | many | TGTGCCAGCAGTTACGTCGGGGGTAGAGCTTTCTTT | CASSYVGGRAFF
. | TRBJ2-7 | TRBV5-1 | . | TGCGCCAGCAGCCCGGTCTCGACCAACTACGAGCAGTACTTC | CASSPVSTNYEQYF
. | TRBJ1-6 | TRBV6-5 | many | TGTGCCACTGGGCCTGATTGGCAGGGAACTTCACCCCTCCACTTT | CATGPDWQGTSPLHF
. | TRBJ2-3 | TRBV7-7 | many | TGTGCCAGCAGTCTCTCAGGGTTCACAGATACGCAGTATTTT | CASSLSGFTDTQYF
TRBD1 | TRBJ1-5 | TRBV7-8 | many | TGTGCCAGCAGCTTAGTCGGGGGACAGGGCCAATCAGCCCCCCCGGATTTT | CASSLVGGQGQSAPPDF
. | TRBJ1-5 | TRBV19 | few | TGTGCCAGTAGACCGGGCCGATATAGCAATCAGCCCCAGCATTTT | CASRPGRYSNQPQHF
. | TRBJ1-5 | TRBV28 | many | TGTGCCAGCAGTTTGGGGAGACTGCCCCTCCCGAATTTT | CASSLGRLPLPNF
. | TRBJ1-6 | TRBV7-8 | many | TGTGCCAGCAGCTTAGATCGGGACTCACCCCTCCACTTT | CASSLDRDSPLHF
. | TRBJ2-5 | TRBV10-2 | few | TGCGCCAGCAGTGAGTCGGGGGCCCGGGAGACCCAGTACTTC | CASSESGARETQYF
. | TRBJ1-1 | TRBV7-6 | many | TGTGCCAGCAGCTTCAAAGCAAACACTGAAGCTTTCTTT | CASSFKANTEAFF
TRBD1 | TRBJ2-3 | TRBV19 | many | TGTGCCAGTAGTATAGGGTCAGGGGGCCTCACAGATACGCAGTATTTT | CASSIGSGGLTDTQYF
. | TRBJ1-2 | TRBV7-2 | many | TGTGCCAGCAGCTTGCAGGGCCTAGCTAACTATGGCTACACCTTC | CASSLQGLANYGYTF
. | TRBJ1-1 | TRBV20-1 | many | TGCAGTGCTTCCTTTGCCTCTGAAGCTTTCTTT | CSASFASEAFF
. | TRBJ2-7 | TRBV24-1 | . | TGTGCCACCAGTGAAACAGGGTACGAGCAGTACTTC | CATSETGYEQYF
. | TRBJ2-2 | TRBV12-3/TRBV12-4 | many | TGTGCCAGCAGCCGAGAGACCGGGGAGCTGTTTTTT | CASSRETGELFF
. | TRBJ1-5 | TRBV12-3/TRBV12-4 | many | TGTGCCAGCAGCCGACAGGCCGAGCGGCAGCCCCAGCATTTT | CASSRQAERQPQHF
. | TRBJ2-5 | TRBV20-1 | many | TGCAGTGCTAGAGATCTCGGTGCGGGGAGAGGAGAGACCCAGTACTTC | CSARDLGAGRGETQYF
. | TRBJ2-1 | TRBV3-1 | few | TGTGCCAGCAGCCTTAAAACCCCCCTCCCCGCCGGGGGACACAATGAGCAGTTCTTC | CASSLKTPLPAGGHNEQFF
. | TRBJ2-1 | TRBV6-2/TRBV6-3 | many | TGTGCCAGCAGTCCCCTCCGTGGGAAAGGGGAGCAGTTCTTC | CASSPLRGKGEQFF
. | TRBJ2-5 | TRBV5-1 | . | TGCGCCAGCAGCTTGACAGGGTTCCAAGAGACCCAGTACTTC | CASSLTGFQETQYF
TRBD1 | TRBJ2-3 | TRBV6-1 | many | TGTGCCAGCAGTCTAACAGGGGCAGATACGCAGTATTTT | CASSLTGADTQYF
TRBD1 | TRBJ2-3 | TRBV11-3 | few | TGTGCCAGCAGCCCCGGGGACAGCCTCACAGATACGCAGTATTTT | CASSPGDSLTDTQYF
. | TRBJ2-7 | TRBV7-8 | many | TGTGCCAGCAGCTTAGCATTCGGGGGTTTCGGCGAGCAGTACTTC | CASSLAFGGFGEQYF
. | TRBJ1-1 | TRBV7-2 | many | TGTGCCAGCAGCCTCTGGGGTCCCACTGAAGCTTTCTTT | CASSLWGPTEAFF
. | TRBJ1-1 | TRBV20-1 | few | TGCAGTGCTAGAACCTTAGATGAAGCTTTCTTT | CSARTLDEAFF
TRBD2 | TRBJ2-1 | TRBV20-1 | . | TGCAGTGCCAGGGGTAGCGGGAGCACCTACAATGAGCAGTTCTTC | CSARGSGSTYNEQFF
. | TRBJ1-1 | TRBV15 | few | TGTGCCACCAGCAGAGATCTCGGGCGGGGAGAAACTGAAGCTTTCTTT | CATSRDLGRGETEAFF
TRBD1 | TRBJ2-3 | TRBV5-1 | few | TGCGCCAGCAGCCGCCCCCAGGGGGCAGATACGCAGTATTTT | CASSRPQGADTQYF
. | TRBJ1-4 | TRBV12-3/TRBV12-4 | . | TGTGCCAGCACGGACGAGGACCTTGGGGAAAAACTGTTTTTT | CASTDEDLGEKLFF
. | TRBJ1-2 | TRBV19 | . | TGTGCCAGTAAACCTCGGGAGGATTTCTATGGCTACACCTTC | CASKPREDFYGYTF